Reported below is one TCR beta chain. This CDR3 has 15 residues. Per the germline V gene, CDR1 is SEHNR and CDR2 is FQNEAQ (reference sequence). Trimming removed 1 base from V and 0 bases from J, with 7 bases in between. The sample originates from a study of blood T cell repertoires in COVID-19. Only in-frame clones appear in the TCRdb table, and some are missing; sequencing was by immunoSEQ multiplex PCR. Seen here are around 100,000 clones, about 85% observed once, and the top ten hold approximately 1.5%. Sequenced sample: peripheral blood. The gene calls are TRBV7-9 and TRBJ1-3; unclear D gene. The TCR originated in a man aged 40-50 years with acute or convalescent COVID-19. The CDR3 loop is CASSLGAGSGNTIYF. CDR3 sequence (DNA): TGTGCCAGCAGCTTAGGGGCGGGCTCTGGAAACACCATATATTTT. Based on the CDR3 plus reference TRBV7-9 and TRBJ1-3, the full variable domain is DTGVSQNPRHKITKRGQNVTFRCDPISEHNRLYWYRQTLGQGPEFLTYFQNEAQLEKSRLLSDRFSAERPKGSFSTLEIQRTEQGDSAMYLCASSLGAGSGNTIYFGEGSWLTVV.